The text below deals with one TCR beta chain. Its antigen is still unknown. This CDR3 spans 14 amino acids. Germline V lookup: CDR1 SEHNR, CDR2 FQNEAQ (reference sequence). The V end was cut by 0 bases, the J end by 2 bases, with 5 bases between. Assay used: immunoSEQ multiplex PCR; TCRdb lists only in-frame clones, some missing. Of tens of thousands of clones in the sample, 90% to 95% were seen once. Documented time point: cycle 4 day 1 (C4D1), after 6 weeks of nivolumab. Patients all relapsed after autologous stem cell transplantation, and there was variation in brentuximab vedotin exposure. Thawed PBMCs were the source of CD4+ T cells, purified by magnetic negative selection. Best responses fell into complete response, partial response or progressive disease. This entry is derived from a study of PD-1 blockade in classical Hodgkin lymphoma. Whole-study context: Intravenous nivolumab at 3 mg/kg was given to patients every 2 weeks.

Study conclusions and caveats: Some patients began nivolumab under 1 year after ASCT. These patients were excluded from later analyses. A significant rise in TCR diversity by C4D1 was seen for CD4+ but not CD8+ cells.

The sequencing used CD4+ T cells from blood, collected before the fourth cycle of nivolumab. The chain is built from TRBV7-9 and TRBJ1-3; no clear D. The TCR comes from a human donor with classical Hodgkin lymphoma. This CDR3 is CASSLAPPGNTIYF. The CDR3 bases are TGTGCCAGCAGCTTAGCCCCCCCTGGAAACACCATATATTTT.